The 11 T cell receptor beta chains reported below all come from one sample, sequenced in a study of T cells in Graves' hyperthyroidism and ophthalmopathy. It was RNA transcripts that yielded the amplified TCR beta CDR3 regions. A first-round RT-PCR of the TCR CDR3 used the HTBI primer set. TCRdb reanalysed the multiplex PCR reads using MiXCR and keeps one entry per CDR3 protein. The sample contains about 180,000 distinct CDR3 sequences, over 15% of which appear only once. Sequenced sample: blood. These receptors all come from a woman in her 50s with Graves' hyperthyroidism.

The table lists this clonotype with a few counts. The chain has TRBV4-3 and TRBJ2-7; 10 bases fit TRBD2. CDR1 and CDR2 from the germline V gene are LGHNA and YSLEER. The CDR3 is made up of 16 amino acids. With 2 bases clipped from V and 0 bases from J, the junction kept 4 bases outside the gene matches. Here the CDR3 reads CASSQIAGGISYEQYF. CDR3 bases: TGCGCCAGCAGCCAAATAGCGGGGGGTATCTCCTACGAGCAGTACTTC.

For the CDR3, the DNA is TGTGCCAGCAGTGACTTGACCCAGGGTGGGATCTCCTACGAGCAGTACTTC. It encodes CASSDLTQGGISYEQYF. V usage is TRBV25-1 and J usage is TRBJ2-7; perhaps TRBD1 as D (5 bases). In germline, CDR1 is MGHDK, CDR2 SYGVNS. Between the trimmed V and J ends, which lost 3 bases and 0 bases, there was a span of 18 bases. This CDR3 is 17 amino acids long.

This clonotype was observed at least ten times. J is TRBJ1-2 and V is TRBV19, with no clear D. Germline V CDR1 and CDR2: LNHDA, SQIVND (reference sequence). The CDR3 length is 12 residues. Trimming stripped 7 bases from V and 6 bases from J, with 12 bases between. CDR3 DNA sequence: TGTGCCAGTACCACAAGGACTGATGGCTACACCTTC. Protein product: CASTTRTDGYTF.

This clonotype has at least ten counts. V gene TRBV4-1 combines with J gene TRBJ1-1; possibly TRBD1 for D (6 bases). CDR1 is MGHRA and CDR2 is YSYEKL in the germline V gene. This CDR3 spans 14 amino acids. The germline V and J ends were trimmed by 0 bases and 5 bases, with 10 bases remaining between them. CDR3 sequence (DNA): TGCGCCAGCAGCCAAGATCCGAGGGGGACTGAAGCTTTCTTT. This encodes CASSQDPRGTEAFF.

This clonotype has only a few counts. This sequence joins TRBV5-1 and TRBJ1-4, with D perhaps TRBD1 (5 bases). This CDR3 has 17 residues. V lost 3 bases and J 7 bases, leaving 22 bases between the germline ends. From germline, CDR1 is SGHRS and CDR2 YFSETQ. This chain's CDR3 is CASSYYRRGSVSEKLFF. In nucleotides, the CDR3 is TGCGCCAGCAGCTACTACAGAAGGGGCAGTGTTAGTGAAAAACTGTTTTTT.

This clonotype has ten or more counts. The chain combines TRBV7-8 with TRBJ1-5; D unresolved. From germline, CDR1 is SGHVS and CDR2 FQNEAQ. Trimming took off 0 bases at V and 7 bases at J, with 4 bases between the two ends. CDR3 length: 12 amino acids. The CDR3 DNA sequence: TGTGCCAGCAGCTTAGCGGGCCAGCCCCAGCATTTT. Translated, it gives CASSLAGQPQHF. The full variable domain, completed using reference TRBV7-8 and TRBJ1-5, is GAGVSQSPRYKVAKRGQDVALRCDPISGHVSLFWYQQALGQGPEFLTYFQNEAQLDKSGLPSDRFFAERPEGSVSTLKIQRTQQEDSAVYLCASSLAGQPQHFGDGTRLSIL.

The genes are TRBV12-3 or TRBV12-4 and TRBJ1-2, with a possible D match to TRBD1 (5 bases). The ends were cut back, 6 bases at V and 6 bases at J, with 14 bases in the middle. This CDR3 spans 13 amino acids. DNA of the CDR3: TGTGCCAGCAGCCACCCGGGGGGGAATGGCTACACCTTC. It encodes CASSHPGGNGYTF.

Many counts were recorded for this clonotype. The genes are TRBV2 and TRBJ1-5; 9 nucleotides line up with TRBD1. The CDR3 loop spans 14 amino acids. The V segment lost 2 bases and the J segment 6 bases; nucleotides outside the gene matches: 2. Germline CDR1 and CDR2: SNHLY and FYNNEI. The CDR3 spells CASSERTGVQPQHF. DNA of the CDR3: TGTGCCAGCAGTGAACGGACAGGGGTTCAGCCCCAGCATTTT. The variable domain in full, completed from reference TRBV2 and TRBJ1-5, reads EPEVTQTPSHQVTQMGQEVILRCVPISNHLYFYWYRQILGQKVEFLVSFYNNEISEKSEIFDDQFSVERPDGSNFTLKIRSTKLEDSAMYFCASSERTGVQPQHFGDGTRLSIL.

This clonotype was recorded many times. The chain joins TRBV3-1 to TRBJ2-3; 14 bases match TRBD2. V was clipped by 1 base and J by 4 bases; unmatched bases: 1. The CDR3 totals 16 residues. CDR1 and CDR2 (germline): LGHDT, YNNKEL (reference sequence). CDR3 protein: CASSQGTSGGPDTQYF. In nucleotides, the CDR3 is TGTGCCAGCAGCCAAGGGACTAGCGGGGGGCCAGATACGCAGTATTTT.

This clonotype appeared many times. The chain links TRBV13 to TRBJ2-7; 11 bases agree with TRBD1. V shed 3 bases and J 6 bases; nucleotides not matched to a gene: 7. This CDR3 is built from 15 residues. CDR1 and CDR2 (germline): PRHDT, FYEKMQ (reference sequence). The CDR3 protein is CASSFGQGAGVEQYF. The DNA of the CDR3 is TGTGCCAGCAGCTTTGGACAGGGGGCAGGGGTCGAGCAGTACTTC. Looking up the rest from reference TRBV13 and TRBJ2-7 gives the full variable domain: AAGVIQSPRHLIKEKRETATLKCYPIPRHDTVYWYQQGPGQDPQFLISFYEKMQSDKGSIPDRFSAQQFSDYHSELNMSSLELGDSALYFCASSFGQGAGVEQYFGPGTRLTVT.

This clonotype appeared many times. This CDR3 reads CSAWPGVNSYNSPLHF. In nucleotides, the CDR3 is TGCAGTGCCTGGCCCGGGGTTAACTCCTATAATTCACCCCTCCACTTT. This chain links TRBV20-1 with TRBJ1-6; D uncertain. The germline V gene has CDR1 DFQATT and CDR2 SNEGSKA (reference sequence). The V gene lost 6 bases and the J gene lost 0 bases, with 15 bases spanning the gap. CDR3 length: 16 residues.